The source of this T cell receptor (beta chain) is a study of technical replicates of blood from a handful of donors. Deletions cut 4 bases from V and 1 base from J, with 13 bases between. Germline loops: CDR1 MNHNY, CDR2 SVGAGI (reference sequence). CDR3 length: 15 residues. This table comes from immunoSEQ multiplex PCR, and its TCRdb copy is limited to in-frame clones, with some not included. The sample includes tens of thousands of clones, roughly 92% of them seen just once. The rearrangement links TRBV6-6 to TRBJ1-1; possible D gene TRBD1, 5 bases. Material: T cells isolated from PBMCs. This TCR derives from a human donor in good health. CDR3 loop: CASSSRGGPNTEAFF. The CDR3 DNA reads TGTGCCAGCAGTTCCCGGGGGGGACCGAACACTGAAGCTTTCTTT.